This T cell receptor beta chain was captured by sequencing in a study of human T cells and chemical hapten exposure. In the study overall: Alopecia areata, totalis or universalis affected patients who were mostly female.

TCRdb fed the RACE reads into MiXCR, producing one record per CDR3 protein. The sample lists just over 95,000 distinct CDR3 sequences; less than 35% were seen once. Concerning this clonotype itself: Its antigen is currently unknown.

General study findings and limits: Among TCRs, those above 1 in 1000 frequency were unaffected by DPC sensitization.

Germline trimming cut 4 bases from V and 5 bases from J; bases unmatched to any gene: 7. This CDR3 region has 15 residues. From germline, CDR1 is SNHLY and CDR2 FYNNEI. As for time point: patch test 3, about 24 weeks after DPC sensitization. Noted treatment: therapeutic diphenylcyclopropenone sensitization with weekly scalp DPC. Each donor was an alopecia patient between 18 and 70 years of age who qualified for DPC. It was unfractionated whole blood from which total RNA was extracted. Sequenced material: whole blood, taken in connection with sensitization to the hapten diphenylcyclopropenone (DPC). The V call is TRBV2, the J call TRBJ2-2; TRBD2 matches 7 bases. The clonotype originates from a man in his forties or fifties with alopecia areata. Some clones in this sample may be carry-over from other donors' samples. The CDR3 reads CASSVAGVATGELFF. The CDR3 region has the DNA TGTGCCAGCAGTGTCGCGGGAGTAGCTACCGGGGAGCTGTTTTTT.